The 28 T cell receptor beta chains below all came from one sample that was sequenced in a study of CD8+ T cells in alopecia areata. cDNA reverse transcribed from extracted RNA served as the sequencing template. Generated by immunoSEQ multiplex PCR, the TCRdb table keeps only in-frame clones and is missing some. The table records 200,000 to 250,000 clones, about three fifths of them present only once. As for treatment: oral pan-JAK inhibitor, 5-10 mg twice daily. Sequences were derived from CD4+ T cells sorted from blood, sampled at week 4, from a patient treated with tofacitinib. Receptor source: a human donor with alopecia areata.

A few counts support this clone. The chain is built from TRBV29-1 and TRBJ2-2; D assignment may be TRBD1 or TRBD2 (5 bases each). Germline CDR1 is SQVTM and CDR2 is ANQGSEA. With 4 bases removed from V and 6 bases from J, the gap between germline ends came to 9 bases. The CDR3 loop spans 12 amino acids. In DNA form, the CDR3 reads TGCAGCGTTGGGGGGAGCGCCGGGGAGCTGTTTTTT. Translation: CSVGGSAGELFF.

The chain carries TRBV4-3 and TRBJ2-3; 7 bases line up with TRBD2. Germline values: CDR1 LGHNA, CDR2 YSLEER. V shed 0 bases and J 0 bases; nucleotides not matched to a gene: 6. There are 17 residues in the CDR3. Written as DNA, the CDR3 is TGCGCCAGCAGCCAAGATAGGGGCGGGAGAAGCACAGATACGCAGTATTTT. It is translated as CASSQDRGGRSTDTQYF.

The chain combines TRBV29-1 with TRBJ1-2, with D possibly TRBD1 on 5 matching bases. CDR1 SQVTM and CDR2 ANQGSEA come from the germline V gene. The CDR3 extends over 14 amino acids. Deletions cut 0 bases from V and 8 bases from J, with 16 bases between. The CDR3 nucleotides read TGCAGCGTTGAAGAACGATCAGGGCATGACGGCTACACCTTC. Translated: CSVEERSGHDGYTF.

The chain employs TRBV29-1 and TRBJ2-2; D is uncertain. V was pared by 5 bases and J by 5 bases, with 6 bases between. CDR3 length: 11 amino acids. Germline assignment: CDR1 SQVTM and CDR2 ANQGSEA. The CDR3: CSVLRTGELFF. The CDR3 nucleotides are TGCAGCGTTCTCCGGACCGGGGAGCTGTTTTTT.

This chain uses TRBV2 with TRBJ1-6, with 7 nucleotides matching TRBD1. This CDR3 is built from 14 residues. CDR1 is SNHLY and CDR2 is FYNNEI in the germline V gene. Trimming at V came to 5 bases and at J to 8 bases, leaving 6 bases not matched to a gene. CDR3 sequence: CASSTTGSYSPLHF. The CDR3 DNA follows: TGTGCCAGCAGTACGACAGGGTCGTATTCACCCCTCCACTTT.

The gene calls are TRBV7-9 and TRBJ2-7; 13 positions match TRBD2. V was pared by 5 bases and J by 7 bases, with 11 bases of the junction left unmatched. CDR3 length equals 16 residues. Per the germline V gene, CDR1 is SEHNR and CDR2 is FQNEAQ (reference sequence). The CDR3: CASSLPTSGGPGEQYF. In DNA, the CDR3 is TGTGCCAGCAGCCTACCGACTAGCGGGGGGCCGGGGGAGCAGTACTTC.

This chain joins TRBV19 and TRBJ1-5; D call uncertain. The CDR3 runs 15 residues. V was shortened by 3 bases and J by 3 bases, with 12 bases between the two germline ends. Germline CDR1 LNHDA, CDR2 SQIVND (reference sequence). CDR3 protein: CASSIMGGNNQPQHF. The CDR3 DNA reads TGTGCCAGTAGTATCATGGGTGGCAACAATCAGCCCCAGCATTTT.

The V and J genes are TRBV18 and TRBJ2-5; no firm D call. Germline lookup yields CDR1 KGHSH and CDR2 LQKENI. V lost 3 bases and J 5 bases, leaving 7 bases between the germline ends. CDR3 length: 12 residues. The CDR3 protein is CASSPFTETQYF. In DNA, the CDR3 is TGTGCCAGCTCACCTTTTACCGAGACCCAGTACTTC.

This clone was recorded once. This rearrangement joins TRBV15 to TRBJ2-3; D possibly matches TRBD1 or TRBD2 (5 bases each). The CDR3 totals 13 residues. Germline assignment: CDR1 LNHNV and CDR2 YYDKDF (reference sequence). V was pared by 8 bases and J by 4 bases, with 13 bases between. Here the CDR3 reads CATRDLTADTQYF. The CDR3 bases are TGTGCCACCCGGGACCTGACAGCAGATACGCAGTATTTT.

The chain recombines TRBV7-2 with TRBJ2-7, with D unresolved. The CDR3 sequence is 15 residues long. Germline CDR1 SGHTA, CDR2 FQGNSA. V dropped 5 bases and J dropped 2 bases, with 16 bases sitting between them. CDR3 sequence: CASSLSPRFPYEQYF. In nucleotides, the CDR3 is TGTGCCAGCAGCCTAAGCCCGAGGTTTCCCTACGAGCAGTACTTC. The whole variable domain, remainder taken from reference TRBV7-2 and TRBJ2-7, is GAGVSQSPSNKVTEKGKDVELRCDPISGHTALYWYRQSLGQGLEFLIYFQGNSAPDKSGLPSDRFSAERTGGSVSTLTIQRTQQEDSAVYLCASSLSPRFPYEQYFGPGTRLTVT.

This sequence joins TRBV11-2 and TRBJ2-7, with 10 bases identical to TRBD1. The CDR3 spans 15 residues. V was pared by 3 bases and J by 2 bases, with 4 bases of the junction left unmatched. Looked up from germline, CDR1 is SGHAT and CDR2 is FQNNGV. The CDR3 DNA follows: TGTGCCAGCAGCTTCGGACAGGGGGGGACCTACGAGCAGTACTTC. It codes for CASSFGQGGTYEQYF.

Here the CDR3 DNA reads TGTGCCAGCAGCTTGGACAGGGGCCCCTACGAGCAGTACTTC. Encoded protein: CASSLDRGPYEQYF. The V gene is TRBV5-4, the J gene TRBJ2-7; 7 bases fit TRBD1. CDR3 length: 14 amino acids. CDR1 and CDR2 from the germline V gene are SGHNT and YYREEE (reference sequence). V shed 0 bases, J shed 2 bases, and the junction held 2 bases outside the gene matches.

This clone was observed a few times. The chain links TRBV5-1 to TRBJ1-1; 7 bases match TRBD1. The CDR3 length is 13 residues. Looked up from germline, CDR1 is SGHRS and CDR2 is YFSETQ. Losses at the gene ends were 7 bases for V and 4 bases for J; bases not matched to a gene: 7. CDR3 DNA: TGCGCCAGCTCAATAGAGGGGGCCACTGAAGCTTTCTTT. Amino acid sequence: CASSIEGATEAFF.

This chain joins TRBV2 and TRBJ1-1; no definite D call. Trimming took 6 bases from V and 2 from J, leaving 10 bases between them. This CDR3 contains 13 residues. Germline V gives CDR1 SNHLY, CDR2 FYNNEI. The CDR3 protein is CASSGPANTEAFF. The DNA of the CDR3 is TGTGCCAGCAGCGGACCAGCTAACACTGAAGCTTTCTTT.

The chain has TRBV29-1 and TRBJ1-1; D is possibly TRBD1 (6 bases). The V and J ends lost 6 bases and 1 base respectively, with 12 bases between them. This CDR3 spans 13 amino acids. The V gene's germline CDR1 is SQVTM and CDR2 ANQGSEA. The CDR3 nucleotides read TGCAGCGTCGCCGGACAGTGGAACACTGAAGCTTTCTTT. Translating gives CSVAGQWNTEAFF.

This chain uses TRBV30 with TRBJ1-1, with TRBD1 as a possible D gene (5 bases). Germline loops: CDR1 GTSNPN, CDR2 SVGIG (reference sequence). Deletions cut 3 bases from V and 4 bases from J, with 15 bases between. The CDR3 spans 14 residues. CDR3 bases: TGTGCCTGGAGGAGGACAAGGTCGGGCACTGAAGCTTTCTTT. It specifies CAWRRTRSGTEAFF.

The V gene is TRBV2, the J gene TRBJ1-5; possibly TRBD1 for D (5 bases). Germline CDR1 reads SNHLY; CDR2 reads FYNNEI. With 2 bases removed from V and 4 bases from J, the gap between germline ends came to 12 bases. The CDR3 is made up of 15 amino acids. Written as DNA, the CDR3 is TGTGCCAGCAGTGAACAGGGTCGAGCAAATCAGCCCCAGCATTTT. This codes for CASSEQGRANQPQHF.

The V and J genes are TRBV7-9 and TRBJ2-7, with 8 positions matching TRBD1. Germline lookup yields CDR1 SEHNR and CDR2 FQNEAQ (reference sequence). J lost 4 bases, V lost 5 bases, and 4 bases had no gene match. The CDR3 has 13 residues. CDR3 sequence: CASSGQGLYEQYF. DNA for the CDR3: TGTGCCAGCAGCGGACAGGGTCTATACGAGCAGTACTTC.

The genes are TRBV7-9 and TRBJ2-7; D ambiguous. Trimming removed 1 base at V and 6 bases at J, with 7 bases between. This CDR3 spans 12 amino acids. Germline values: CDR1 SEHNR, CDR2 FQNEAQ (reference sequence). The DNA of the CDR3 is TGTGCCAGCAGCTTAGAAGGGTTCGAGCAGTACTTC. This translates into CASSLEGFEQYF.

Here the CDR3 reads CAWSVRTAGHGYTF. CDR3 bases: TGTGCCTGGAGTGTACGGACAGCGGGGCACGGCTACACCTTC. The chain links TRBV30 to TRBJ1-2; D perhaps matches TRBD1 (6 bases). The germline V and J ends were trimmed by 0 bases and 8 bases, with 16 bases remaining between them. The CDR3 is 14 residues long. Germline-derived CDR1 and CDR2 are GTSNPN and SVGIG (reference sequence).

The chain combines TRBV5-6 with TRBJ2-5, with D possibly TRBD1 on 6 matching bases. The CDR3 runs to 13 residues. V lost 0 bases and J 7 bases, leaving 10 bases between the germline ends. CDR1 is SGHDT, CDR2 YYEEEE, per germline. In nucleotides, the CDR3 is TGTGCCAGCAGCTTGGTACAGGGAGCGACCCAGTACTTC. This translates into CASSLVQGATQYF.

The chain carries TRBV29-1 and TRBJ1-2; 8 bases align to TRBD1. Per the germline V gene, CDR1 is SQVTM and CDR2 is ANQGSEA. CDR3 size: 15 residues. With 3 bases clipped from V and 6 bases from J, the junction kept 12 bases outside the gene matches. In nucleotides, the CDR3 is TGCAGCGTTGACAGGACAGGGAATAGAAAGGATGGCTACACCTTC. Encoded protein: CSVDRTGNRKDGYTF.

The V and J genes are TRBV9 and TRBJ1-5; the match to TRBD1 covers 9 bases. Per germline, CDR1 SGDLS and CDR2 YYNGEE. The CDR3 contains 14 residues. Trimming removed 3 bases from V and 4 bases from J; junction bases left unmatched: 2. The CDR3 is CASSAGQGNQPQHF. The CDR3 DNA follows: TGTGCCAGCAGCGCGGGACAGGGTAATCAGCCCCAGCATTTT.

The sample holds a few counts of this clone. The V call is TRBV7-9, the J call TRBJ1-1, with D uncertain. Germline assignment: CDR1 SEHNR and CDR2 FQNEAQ (reference sequence). This CDR3 spans 12 amino acids. Between the trimmed V and J ends, which lost 5 bases and 4 bases, there was a span of 8 bases. This CDR3 reads CASSASGTEAFF. The CDR3 nucleotides read TGTGCCAGCAGCGCCTCCGGCACTGAAGCTTTCTTT.

Only a few counts were recorded for this clone. This rearrangement joins TRBV30 to TRBJ2-7; a weak D match, TRBD1 (7 bases). This CDR3 is built from 17 residues. Germline V gene data show CDR1 as GTSNPN and CDR2 as SVGIG (reference sequence). V shed 0 bases and J shed 2 bases, with 20 bases lying between them. CDR3 protein: CAWSVRGTVSSTYEQYF. The CDR3 coding sequence is TGTGCCTGGAGTGTACGGGGGACAGTCAGCTCTACCTACGAGCAGTACTTC.

The gene calls are TRBV7-2 and TRBJ2-3; D is uncertain. The CDR3 totals 12 residues. V dropped 5 bases and J dropped 0 bases, with 3 bases sitting between them. Germline V gene data show CDR1 as SGHTA and CDR2 as FQGNSA. DNA of the CDR3: TGTGCCAGCAGCACCAGCACAGATACGCAGTATTTT. It is translated as CASSTSTDTQYF. Drawing the rest from reference TRBV7-2 and TRBJ2-3, the complete variable domain is GAGVSQSPSNKVTEKGKDVELRCDPISGHTALYWYRQSLGQGLEFLIYFQGNSAPDKSGLPSDRFSAERTGGSVSTLTIQRTQQEDSAVYLCASSTSTDTQYFGPGTRLTVL.

This rearrangement joins TRBV6-6 to TRBJ2-5; tentatively, D is TRBD2 (6 bases). This CDR3 contains 14 residues. Trimming pared 2 bases from V and 5 bases from J, leaving 12 bases between. The germline gives CDR1 MNHNY, CDR2 SVGAGI (reference sequence). The CDR3 sequence is CASSYGLRGETQYF. The CDR3 DNA reads as TGTGCCAGCAGTTACGGGCTACGGGGGGAGACCCAGTACTTC.

CDR3 sequence: CSASQNTGELFF. The DNA of the CDR3 is TGCAGCGCCTCACAGAACACCGGGGAGCTGTTTTTT. The rearrangement joins TRBV29-1 to TRBJ2-2; D not resolved. Trimming stripped 7 bases from V and 1 base from J, with 7 bases between. This CDR3 comprises 12 residues. Germline values: CDR1 SQVTM, CDR2 ANQGSEA.